This T cell receptor (beta chain) stems from a study of blood T cell repertoires in COVID-19. On the study more broadly: From the United States, Italy and Spain came samples of acute and convalescent COVID-19.

The CDR3 spans 14 residues. V lost 2 bases and J lost 3, with 11 bases in between. The germline gives CDR1 SGHRS, CDR2 YFSETQ. The repertoire was sequenced with immunoSEQ multiplex PCR; TCRdb's copy has only in-frame clones and lacks some. The sample records over 200,000 clones, 75% to 90% being singletons. The sequencing sample was made of peripheral blood. The genes are TRBV5-1 and TRBJ1-2; the D is unclear. The TCR sequence derives from a man under 40 who had recovered from COVID-19. Here the CDR3 reads CASSLWQNHYGYTF. The CDR3, as DNA: TGCGCCAGCAGCTTATGGCAGAATCACTATGGCTACACCTTC. Looking up the rest from reference TRBV5-1 and TRBJ1-2 gives the full variable domain: KAGVTQTPRYLIKTRGQQVTLSCSPISGHRSVSWYQQTPGQGLQFLFEYFSETQRNKGNFPGRFSGRQFSNSRSEMNVSTLELGDSALYLCASSLWQNHYGYTFGSGTRLTVV.